This entry describes one T cell receptor beta chain. This specimen belongs to a study of technical replicates of blood from several donors. TCRdb's table, derived via immunoSEQ multiplex PCR, lists solely in-frame clones and lacks some. This sample has about 89,000 clones, with about 93% found just once. The V segment lost 3 bases and the J segment 2 bases; nucleotides outside the gene matches: 4. The CDR3 totals 14 residues. Germline V gene data show CDR1 as KGHSH and CDR2 as LQKENI. This clonotype was obtained from a human donor in good health. Sequencing input: T cells isolated from PBMCs. This sequence joins TRBV18 and TRBJ2-7; 7 bases match TRBD1. CDR3 sequence (DNA): TGTGCCAGCTCACCCCGACAGGGCCCCTACGAGCAGTACTTC. Translation: CASSPRQGPYEQYF.